This T cell receptor (beta chain) was sequenced for a study of cytomegalovirus exposure and HLA in healthy donors. Study-wide results and limits: In an earlier analysis, in about 530 donors, most V segments appeared productive either ~87% or ~30% of the time. According to a later analysis, most TCR beta chains associated with CMV appeared HLA-restricted.

Losses at the gene ends were 3 bases for V and 4 bases for J; bases not matched to a gene: 8. There are 16 residues in the CDR3. Germline values: CDR1 KGHSH, CDR2 LQKENI. The PCR had 60 Vbeta and 13 Jbeta primers. Clones were read by immunoSEQ multiplex PCR, and TCRdb kept only the in-frame ones, dropping some. In all, the sample yields about 58,000 clones. About this clone: Its antigen is as yet unknown.

What was sequenced was PBMCs. This chain connects TRBV18 to TRBJ2-4, with 8 nucleotides matching TRBD1. The receptor was isolated from a woman under 30 in good health and CMV-seronegative. The CDR3: CASSPRTGIGKNIQYF. The CDR3 nucleotides are TGTGCCAGCTCACCCCGGACAGGGATTGGAAAAAACATTCAGTACTTC.